This record looks at one T cell receptor (beta chain) sequence and its context. This specimen belongs to a study of cytomegalovirus exposure and HLA in healthy donors. The primer mix had 60 Vbeta and 13 Jbeta primers. Produced via immunoSEQ multiplex PCR; TCRdb's table is partial and in-frame only. Found here are roughly 200,000 clones, 70% to 80% of them singletons; the top ten hold approximately 2.1%. This CDR3 comprises 16 residues. J was trimmed by 4 bases and V by 3 bases; bases with no gene match: 6. Per germline, CDR1 LNHDA and CDR2 SQIVND (reference sequence). The sequenced sample was PBMCs. The source of this sequence is a man between 25 and 39 years old in good health and CMV-seronegative. This sequence joins TRBV19 and TRBJ2-5; TRBD1 matches at 12 bases. The CDR3 sequence is CASSMGQGALAETQYF. The DNA for the CDR3 is TGTGCCAGTAGTATGGGACAGGGGGCTCTGGCAGAGACCCAGTACTTC. Based on the CDR3 plus reference TRBV19 and TRBJ2-5, the full variable domain is DGGITQSPKYLFRKEGQNVTLSCEQNLNHDAMYWYRQDPGQGLRLIYYSQIVNDFQKGDIAEGYSVSREKKESFPLTVTSAQKNPTAFYLCASSMGQGALAETQYFGPGTRLLVL.